One sample yielded the 25 T cell receptor beta chains listed below, sequenced in a study of T cells in Graves' hyperthyroidism and ophthalmopathy. Researchers amplified the TCR beta CDR3 regions from RNA transcripts. When the TCR CDR3 underwent first-round RT-PCR, the HTBI primer set was used. TCRdb analysed the multiplex PCR reads with MiXCR anew, one entry per CDR3 protein. This table has over 450,000 distinct CDR3 sequences, 15% to 20% appearing once. Sequenced sample: blood. These receptors were taken from a woman between 18 and 29 years old with Graves' ophthalmopathy.

This clonotype was picked up a small number of times. The V call is TRBV10-2, the J call TRBJ1-2; D is possibly TRBD1 (6 bases). This CDR3 comprises 14 residues. V gave up 4 bases and J gave up 0 bases, with 9 bases separating them. Germline assignment: CDR1 WSHSY and CDR2 SAAADI. CDR3 sequence (DNA): TGCGCCAGCAGTGCGACAGGTTCTAACTATGGCTACACCTTC. Its protein is CASSATGSNYGYTF.

The genes are TRBV7-9 and TRBJ1-6; tentatively, D is TRBD1 (5 bases). V dropped 1 base and J dropped 7 bases, with 11 bases sitting between them. The CDR3 totals 15 residues. Per germline, CDR1 SEHNR and CDR2 FQNEAQ (reference sequence). In DNA, the CDR3 is TGTGCCAGCAGCTTAGAAGGGACGGTAAATTCACCCCTCCACTTT. Translated: CASSLEGTVNSPLHF. Looking up the rest from reference TRBV7-9 and TRBJ1-6 gives the full variable domain: DTGVSQNPRHKITKRGQNVTFRCDPISEHNRLYWYRQTLGQGPEFLTYFQNEAQLEKSRLLSDRFSAERPKGSFSTLEIQRTEQGDSAMYLCASSLEGTVNSPLHFGNGTRLTVT.

This clonotype was seen many times. The V and J genes are TRBV28 and TRBJ1-2; TRBD1 is a possible D gene (6 bases). Trimming left V 5 bases short and J 8 bases short, with 24 bases between. Germline V gene data show CDR1 as MDHEN and CDR2 as SYDVKM. The CDR3 is 16 amino acids. The CDR3 is CASSPIPRDTPKGYTF. In DNA, the CDR3 is TGTGCCAGCAGTCCCATCCCCCGGGACACCCCAAAAGGCTACACCTTC.

The sample holds many counts of this clonotype. The DNA of the CDR3 is TGCAGTGCTAGACCACTAGACACAGATACGCAGTATTTT. This encodes CSARPLDTDTQYF. J is TRBJ2-3 and V is TRBV20-1; the D gene is possibly TRBD2 (5 bases). V was trimmed by 2 bases and J by 2 bases, leaving 8 bases between them. Germline values: CDR1 DFQATT, CDR2 SNEGSKA (reference sequence). The CDR3 spans 13 residues.

The chain couples TRBV6-4 to TRBJ2-3; D unclear. V was pared by 0 bases and J by 4 bases, with 8 bases between. Germline V gene lookup returns CDR1 MRHNA and CDR2 SNTAGT. The CDR3 has 14 residues. The CDR3 reads CASSDSGDSDTQYF. The CDR3 region has the DNA TGTGCCAGCAGTGACTCTGGCGACTCAGATACGCAGTATTTT.

This clonotype showed up just a few times. CDR3 protein: CASSFIAGNTIYF. For the CDR3, the DNA is TGTGCCAGCAGTTTTATCGCTGGAAACACCATATATTTT. V is TRBV12-3 or TRBV12-4 and J is TRBJ1-3; D gene uncertain. The V end lost 3 bases, the J end lost 2 bases, and 5 bases lay between the germline ends. This CDR3 region has 13 residues.

This chain links TRBV20-1 with TRBJ2-3, with D perhaps TRBD2 (6 bases). The germline V gene encodes CDR1 DFQATT and CDR2 SNEGSKA (reference sequence). V lost 3 bases and J 0 bases, leaving 13 bases between the germline ends. This CDR3 comprises 15 residues. CDR3 sequence: CSASEKRVSTDTQYF. The CDR3 nucleotides read TGCAGTGCTAGCGAGAAGCGGGTGAGCACAGATACGCAGTATTTT.

At least ten counts were recorded for this clonotype. The chain couples TRBV5-5 to TRBJ2-7; 7 nucleotides align to TRBD1. The CDR3 is made up of 14 amino acids. V lost 10 bases and J lost 6; bases outside the gene matches: 16. Germline loops: CDR1 SGHKS, CDR2 YYEKEE (reference sequence). The chain's CDR3 is CAGQPGTDPSEQYF. The CDR3 DNA reads as TGTGCCGGCCAACCCGGGACAGACCCCTCCGAGCAGTACTTC.

This clonotype was found many times. V is TRBV5-1 and J is TRBJ2-7; D perhaps matches TRBD2 (6 bases). The CDR3 covers 14 residues. CDR1 and CDR2 (germline): SGHRS, YFSETQ. Trimming removed 2 bases from V and 2 bases from J, with 11 bases in between. The CDR3 is CASSFGGVPYEQYF. DNA of the CDR3: TGCGCCAGCAGCTTTGGCGGGGTGCCCTACGAGCAGTACTTC. The full variable domain, with the rest looked up from reference TRBV5-1 and TRBJ2-7, is KAGVTQTPRYLIKTRGQQVTLSCSPISGHRSVSWYQQTPGQGLQFLFEYFSETQRNKGNFPGRFSGRQFSNSRSEMNVSTLELGDSALYLCASSFGGVPYEQYFGPGTRLTVT.

In its sample, this clonotype was seen a few times. CDR3 DNA sequence: TGTGCCAGCAGTGAAGCGACAGGGGGCTACGAGCAGTACTTC. Translation: CASSEATGGYEQYF. This rearrangement joins TRBV6-1 to TRBJ2-7, with TRBD1 identical over 9 bases. V was pared by 0 bases and J by 3 bases, with 0 bases of the junction left unmatched. This CDR3 comprises 14 residues. In germline, CDR1 is MNHNS, CDR2 SASEGT.

In regard to this clonotype: A read error may be the cause here, since a much bigger clone is one base away. The chain couples TRBV13 to TRBJ1-3; D is possibly TRBD1 (5 bases). The germline gives CDR1 PRHDT, CDR2 FYEKMQ (reference sequence). Between the trimmed V and J ends, which lost 5 bases and 2 bases, there was a span of 13 bases. There are 15 residues in the CDR3. As DNA, the CDR3 is TGTGCCAGCAGCCTTGCAGGGTTCCCTGGAAACACCATATATTTT. It encodes CASSLAGFPGNTIYF.

Many counts were recorded for this clonotype. The J gene is TRBJ2-5, the V gene TRBV11-2, with 10 bases aligning to TRBD1. Germline V CDR1 and CDR2: SGHAT, FQNNGV. Trimming took 3 bases from V and 9 from J; bases not matched to a gene: 4. The CDR3 totals 13 residues. CDR3 sequence (DNA): TGTGCCAGCAGCTTGGGACAGGGGATTTCCCAGTACTTC. Amino acid sequence: CASSLGQGISQYF.

Only a few counts were recorded for this clonotype. The rearrangement joins TRBV6-5 to TRBJ2-3, with D unclear. Germline CDR1 is MNHEY and CDR2 is SVGAGI. This CDR3 is 18 amino acids long. Trimming left V 2 bases short and J 0 bases short, with 18 bases between. CDR3 in amino acids: CASSYPPLGEISTDTQYF. For the CDR3, the DNA is TGTGCCAGCAGTTACCCCCCTCTTGGAGAGATAAGCACAGATACGCAGTATTTT.

This clonotype was counted ten times or more. The chain is built from TRBV27 and TRBJ2-7; tentatively, D is TRBD1 or TRBD2 (5 bases each). Germline CDR1 is MNHEY and CDR2 is SMNVEV (reference sequence). The ends were cut back, 3 bases at V and 1 base at J, with 10 bases in the middle. The CDR3 consists of 14 residues. CDR3 in DNA: TGTGCCAGCAGTTTTGGGGACGCATCCTACGAGCAGTACTTC. This gives the protein CASSFGDASYEQYF.

The chain employs TRBV4-1 and TRBJ1-1, with D unclear. The CDR3 totals 13 residues. V was pared by 1 base and J by 6 bases, with 9 bases between. CDR1 is MGHRA and CDR2 is YSYEKL in the germline V gene. CDR3 DNA sequence: TGCGCCAGCAGCCAAGTTGGTCGGGCTGAAGCTTTCTTT. As protein: CASSQVGRAEAFF.

This clonotype was found a few times. The V and J genes are TRBV5-8 and TRBJ2-4; D gene unclear. Trimming cost V 1 base and J 6 bases, with 8 bases left between them. The germline CDR1 and CDR2 sequences are SGHTS and YDEGEE. This CDR3 is 13 amino acids long. The CDR3: CASSLSSVNIQYF. CDR3 nucleotide sequence: TGTGCCAGCAGCTTGTCGTCAGTAAACATTCAGTACTTC.

This clonotype was observed many times. This chain joins TRBV28 and TRBJ1-5; D is possibly TRBD1 (6 bases). The CDR3 totals 16 residues. Germline V gene data show CDR1 as MDHEN and CDR2 as SYDVKM. Trimming took 6 bases from V and 1 from J, leaving 16 bases between them. CDR3 protein: CASRYRGGLSNQPQHF. Here the CDR3 DNA reads TGTGCCAGCAGATATAGAGGGGGGCTGAGCAATCAGCCCCAGCATTTT.

V usage is TRBV10-3 and J usage is TRBJ2-1, with 7 bases fitting TRBD1. Germline lookup yields CDR1 ENHRY and CDR2 SYGVKD. CDR3 length: 13 amino acids. V shed 8 bases, J shed 0 bases, and the junction held 1 base outside the gene matches. The DNA of the CDR3 is TGTGCCATCGGACAGGCCTCCTACAATGAGCAGTTCTTC. It encodes CAIGQASYNEQFF.

This clonotype has a handful of counts. V is TRBV29-1 and J is TRBJ1-1; D possibly corresponds to TRBD1 (5 bases). Germline V gives CDR1 SQVTM, CDR2 ANQGSEA. The V gene lost 7 bases and the J gene lost 4 bases, with 25 bases spanning the gap. This CDR3 is 16 amino acids long. CDR3 residues: CSAAPGRPAAGTEAFF. The DNA for the CDR3 is TGCAGCGCCGCCCCGGGACGACCGGCGGCGGGCACTGAAGCTTTCTTT.

Concerning this clonotype itself: A read error is possible here, since a much larger clone lies one base away. DNA of the CDR3: TGTGCCAGCAGTGCCTACTTCGAGCAGTACTTC. Encoded protein: CASSAYFEQYF. J is TRBJ2-7 and V is TRBV6-2 or TRBV6-3; D unclear. Germline assignment: CDR1 MNHEY and CDR2 SVGEGT. V was pared by 5 bases and J by 6 bases, with 8 bases between. This CDR3 is 11 amino acids long.

Details on this clonotype: One junction end disagrees with the germline gene, perhaps due to a read error. The chain uses TRBV19 and TRBJ2-1; D remains unclear. Germline assignment: CDR1 LNHDA and CDR2 SQIVND (reference sequence). The CDR3 runs to 12 residues. CDR3 amino acids: CASSINYHEQFF. The CDR3 DNA is TGTGCCAGTAGTATCAACTACCATGAGCAGTTCTTC.

At least ten counts were recorded for this clonotype. V is TRBV27 and J is TRBJ2-1; TRBD2 matches at 13 bases. Germline V gene data show CDR1 as MNHEY and CDR2 as SMNVEV (reference sequence). With 7 bases clipped from V and 3 bases from J, the junction kept 9 bases outside the gene matches. The CDR3 is 17 residues long. In DNA form, the CDR3 reads TGTGCCAGCACCGCGACTAGCGGGGGGCCGGACTACAATGAGCAGTTCTTC. Amino acid sequence: CASTATSGGPDYNEQFF.

This clonotype appeared many times. This rearrangement joins TRBV30 to TRBJ2-3; no clear D. Germline V gives CDR1 GTSNPN, CDR2 SVGIG (reference sequence). The CDR3 has 13 amino acids. V gave up 3 bases and J gave up 2 bases, with 9 bases separating them. The CDR3 here is CAWRVTSTDTQYF. CDR3 sequence (DNA): TGTGCCTGGAGAGTAACCTCCACAGATACGCAGTATTTT.

This clonotype came up many times. The chain uses TRBV28 and TRBJ1-6; D remains ambiguous. Trimming took off 5 bases at V and 3 bases at J, with 11 bases between the two ends. The CDR3 contains 15 residues. Germline CDR1 is MDHEN and CDR2 is SYDVKM. This CDR3 reads CASSAASHYNSPLHF. CDR3 DNA: TGTGCCAGCAGTGCAGCCTCCCACTATAATTCACCCCTCCACTTT. Complete variable domain (other parts from reference TRBV28 and TRBJ1-6): DVKVTQSSRYLVKRTGEKVFLECVQDMDHENMFWYRQDPGLGLRLIYFSYDVKMKEKGDIPEGYSVSREKKERFSLILESASTNQTSMYLCASSAASHYNSPLHFGNGTRLTVT.

As for this clonotype: Just one base apart from a much larger clone, this may be a read error. CDR3 DNA sequence: TGTGTCAGCAGTTACTCATTGGGGGGCAACACTGAAGCTTTCTTT. Translating gives CVSSYSLGGNTEAFF. The rearrangement uses TRBV6-2 or TRBV6-3 and TRBJ1-1; the D gene is possibly TRBD1 (6 bases). Per germline, CDR1 MNHEY and CDR2 SVGEGT. CDR3 size: 15 residues.